Described below is a single T cell receptor beta chain sequence and its context. Its antigen specificity is not known. Within one base of it there is no much larger clone, and no base qualities were kept. The data were taken from a study of control samples from healthy donors and cancer patients (dated by TCRdb to the early 2020s). The protocol used for the library was the immunoSEQ multiplex PCR assay. Not all clones reach the TCRdb copy of this immuneACCESS table, which keeps in-frame sequences only. Checked studies attribute under half of the gap to unresolved V genes and leave the rest unexplained. Here the sample has 46,000 or so clones; more than 90% occur a single time. Of the sample, roughly 0.8% is held by the ten largest clones. There are 13 amino acids in the CDR3, from cysteine to phenylalanine inclusive. Only the CDR3 region is kept as DNA, spanning 39 bases read in frame from base 1. The germline V gene sets CDR1 to MNHEY and CDR2 to SVGAGI. V lost 2 bases and J lost 9 bases, and the count of bases not matched to a germline gene is 1.

The clonotype comes from a man between 25 and 39 years old with colorectal cancer. The sequence joins TRBV6-5 to TRBJ2-1; the central 10 bases match TRBD2. The specimen sequenced was PBMCs. The DNA sequence follows: TGTGCCAGCAGTTACAAGCGGGGGGGTGAGCAGTTCTTC. Its protein reads: CASSYKRGGEQFF.